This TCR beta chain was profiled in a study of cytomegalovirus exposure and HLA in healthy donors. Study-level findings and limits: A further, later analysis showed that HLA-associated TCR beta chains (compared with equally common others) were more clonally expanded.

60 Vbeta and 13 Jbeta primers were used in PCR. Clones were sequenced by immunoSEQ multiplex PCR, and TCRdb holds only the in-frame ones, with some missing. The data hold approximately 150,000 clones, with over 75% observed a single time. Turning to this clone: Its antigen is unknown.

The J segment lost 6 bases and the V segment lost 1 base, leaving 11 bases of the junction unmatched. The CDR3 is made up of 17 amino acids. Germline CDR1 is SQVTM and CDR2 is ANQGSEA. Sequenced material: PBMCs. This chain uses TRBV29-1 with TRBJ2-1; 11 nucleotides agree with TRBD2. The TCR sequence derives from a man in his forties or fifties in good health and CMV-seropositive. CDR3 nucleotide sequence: TGCAGCGTTGAAGGGGGTACTAGCGGGGGCCTCTCCAATGAGCAGTTCTTC. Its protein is CSVEGGTSGGLSNEQFF.